The 15 T cell receptor beta chains given below trace back to one sample, sequenced in a study of blood T cell repertoires in COVID-19. Using immunoSEQ multiplex PCR, the repertoire was profiled, and TCRdb retains in-frame clones only, with some absent. The table includes fewer than 100,000 clones, around nine tenths detected once. Sequencing was done on a sample of peripheral blood. These receptors all stem from a human donor in a cohort sampled during active COVID-19.

The V and J genes are TRBV4-2 and TRBJ2-5; D unresolved. Germline V gives CDR1 LGHNA, CDR2 YNFKEQ. This CDR3 is built from 14 residues. The ends were cut back, 0 bases at V and 4 bases at J, with 9 bases in the middle. The chain's CDR3 is CASSQEAFGETQYF. CDR3 nucleotides: TGTGCCAGCAGCCAAGAAGCGTTTGGAGAGACCCAGTACTTC.

The chain is built from TRBV11-2 and TRBJ2-5; maybe TRBD2 (5 bases). The CDR3 loop spans 14 amino acids. The V end was cut by 1 base, the J end by 2 bases, with 8 bases between. Germline V gives CDR1 SGHAT, CDR2 FQNNGV. The CDR3 DNA reads as TGTGCCAGCAGCTTAGGCCTAGCACAAGAGACCCAGTACTTC. Its protein is CASSLGLAQETQYF.

The chain uses TRBV5-4 and TRBJ2-7, with 8 positions matching TRBD1. V was pared by 3 bases and J by 2 bases, with 7 bases of the junction left unmatched. This CDR3 comprises 15 residues. The V gene's germline CDR1 is SGHNT and CDR2 YYREEE (reference sequence). The CDR3 region is CASSSRTGRTYEQYF. DNA of the CDR3: TGTGCCAGCAGCTCCAGGACAGGGAGGACCTACGAGCAGTACTTC.

This chain links TRBV19 with TRBJ2-7; 9 nucleotides align to TRBD2. J lost 2 bases, V lost 4 bases, and 0 bases had no gene match. This CDR3 comprises 13 residues. The germline CDR1 and CDR2 sequences are LNHDA and SQIVND (reference sequence). CDR3: CASSSGGAYEQYF. The CDR3 region has the DNA TGTGCCAGTAGTAGCGGGGGGGCCTACGAGCAGTACTTC.

This chain connects TRBV5-1 to TRBJ1-2, with TRBD1 identical over 10 bases. The germline CDR1 and CDR2 sequences are SGHRS and YFSETQ. This CDR3 region has 14 residues. J was trimmed by 4 bases and V by 4 bases; bases with no gene match: 4. Here the CDR3 reads CASSTDRGVYGYTF. The CDR3 DNA follows: TGCGCCAGCAGCACGGACAGGGGGGTCTATGGCTACACCTTC.

DNA for the CDR3: TGTGCCAGCAGCTCGTTCCGGGGGGGCGGGTACGAGCAGTACTTC. This encodes CASSSFRGGGYEQYF. The chain combines TRBV7-8 with TRBJ2-7, with 8 bases fitting TRBD2. Germline CDR1 and CDR2: SGHVS and FQNEAQ. The CDR3 runs 15 residues. Losses at the gene ends were 4 bases for V and 4 bases for J; bases not matched to a gene: 9.

Only one count was recorded for this clone. CDR3 residues: CASSPSGLAGDTGELFF. The CDR3 DNA follows: TGCGCCAGCAGCCCCTCGGGACTAGCGGGAGACACCGGGGAGCTGTTTTTT. The V gene is TRBV4-1, the J gene TRBJ2-2; 14 nucleotides line up with TRBD2. The CDR3 is 17 amino acids. Germline V CDR1 and CDR2: MGHRA, YSYEKL. With V trimmed by 4 bases and J by 3 bases, 4 bases remained unmatched.

This chain connects TRBV7-8 to TRBJ2-5; D may be TRBD2 (5 bases). V was clipped by 5 bases and J by 1 base, with 14 bases between them. CDR1 and CDR2 from the germline V gene are SGHVS and FQNEAQ. The CDR3 sequence is 15 residues long. The DNA of the CDR3 is TGTGCCAGCAGCCCCGGGATTTGGGGCCAAGAGACCCAGTACTTC. This gives the protein CASSPGIWGQETQYF.

The rearrangement links TRBV14 to TRBJ1-5; 10 bases line up with TRBD1. The CDR3 runs 19 residues. Germline trimming cut 0 bases from V and 5 bases from J; bases unmatched to any gene: 13. Germline V gene data show CDR1 as SGHDN and CDR2 as FVKESK. CDR3 sequence reads: CASSQDRGGQGRRDQPQHF. CDR3 DNA: TGTGCCAGCAGCCAAGATAGGGGGGGACAGGGGAGGCGAGATCAGCCCCAGCATTTT.

The chain uses TRBV7-2 and TRBJ1-6; D is uncertain. Germline V lookup: CDR1 SGHTA, CDR2 FQGNSA. The V end was cut by 1 base, the J end by 3 bases, with 19 bases between. The CDR3 sequence is 19 residues long. CDR3 amino acids: CASSLGFYPTPGYNSPLHF. CDR3 nucleotide sequence: TGTGCCAGCAGCTTAGGTTTTTACCCCACCCCCGGCTATAATTCACCCCTCCACTTT.

The chain has TRBV6-2 or TRBV6-3 and TRBJ1-2, with D uncertain. V lost 0 bases and J lost 6, with 11 bases in between. This CDR3 contains 14 residues. Germline V gene data show CDR1 as MNHEY and CDR2 as SVGEGT. CDR3 region: CASSYSVGSHGYTF. DNA for the CDR3: TGTGCCAGCAGTTACTCGGTTGGGAGTCATGGCTACACCTTC.

The rearrangement uses TRBV4-3 and TRBJ1-1; 7 positions agree with TRBD1. V was clipped by 1 base and J by 4 bases; unmatched bases: 3. The CDR3 runs to 14 residues. Germline V CDR1 and CDR2: LGHNA, YSLEER. CDR3 in amino acids: CASSQGQGSTEAFF. The CDR3 DNA is TGCGCCAGCAGCCAAGGACAGGGTAGCACTGAAGCTTTCTTT.

The chain employs TRBV19 and TRBJ1-5, with 8 bases that match TRBD1. The CDR3 contains 20 residues. Germline V gene data show CDR1 as LNHDA and CDR2 as SQIVND (reference sequence). Losses at the gene ends were 5 bases for V and 5 bases for J; bases not matched to a gene: 23. The CDR3: CASSDPKRGQAGHPHQPQHF. CDR3 DNA sequence: TGTGCCAGTAGTGACCCAAAGAGGGGACAGGCCGGACATCCACATCAGCCCCAGCATTTT.

The CDR3 sequence: CASSLRQQETQYF. In DNA, the CDR3 is TGTGCCAGCAGCTTGCGACAGCAAGAGACCCAGTACTTC. The chain links TRBV7-6 to TRBJ2-5; possible D gene TRBD1, 5 bases. CDR1 and CDR2 from the germline V gene are SGHVS and FNYEAQ. The V gene lost 3 bases and the J gene lost 2 bases, with 7 bases spanning the gap. The CDR3 consists of 13 residues.

This sequence joins TRBV9 and TRBJ2-3, with a weak D call TRBD1 (5 bases). The V and J ends lost 1 base and 2 bases respectively, with 14 bases between them. The length of the CDR3 is 16 residues. Germline V lookup: CDR1 SGDLS, CDR2 YYNGEE. The CDR3 spells CASSVLPGKVTDTQYF. The CDR3 DNA sequence: TGTGCCAGCAGCGTACTTCCAGGGAAGGTCACAGATACGCAGTATTTT.